This T cell receptor (beta chain) was recorded in a study of cytomegalovirus exposure and HLA in healthy donors. Findings of the study overall: Analysis performed later showed TCR beta chains linked to HLA being more clonally expanded than equally common others. Another analysis was done later, and it associated roughly 15,000 TCR beta sequences with HLA alleles at 0.05 false discovery rate. Earlier results showed most TCR beta V segments being productive about 87% or about 30% of the time. There were some 150 TCR beta chains listed as cytomegalovirus-associated.

The CDR3 is 15 residues long. CDR1 SNHLY and CDR2 FYNNEI come from the germline V gene. Trimming took off 6 bases at V and 5 bases at J, with 16 bases between the two ends. Remarks on this clone: Its antigen is not identified.

The study ran its PCR with 60 Vbeta and 13 Jbeta primers. The assay was immunoSEQ multiplex PCR, and TCRdb's table has in-frame clones only and misses some. This sample contains approximately 110,000 clones. Sample: PBMCs. The sequence came from a middle-aged man in good health and CMV-seronegative. The chain combines TRBV2 with TRBJ2-2; tentative D call: TRBD1 (6 bases). CDR3 DNA: TGTGCCAGCAGCACCAGGGGCCGCCAAACCGGGGAGCTGTTTTTT. The encoded protein is CASSTRGRQTGELFF.